A single sample is the source of the 3 T cell receptor beta chains below, sequenced in a study of metastatic and nonmetastatic thyroid tumors. TCRdb re-called the PCR reads through MiXCR. This sample has some 33,000 clones, with approximately 17% found just once. Thyroid surgery took place with no prior treatment in any patient. The sample taken for sequencing was blood. These receptors all come from a female donor with papillary thyroid cancer or a benign thyroid nodule (not recorded which). Some clones in this sample may be carry-over from other donors' samples.

This clone showed up many times. V gene TRBV6-5 combines with J gene TRBJ2-3; D ambiguous. With 2 bases removed from V and 3 bases from J, the gap between germline ends came to 3 bases. This CDR3 is built from 12 residues. CDR1 is MNHEY and CDR2 is SVGAGI in the germline V gene. DNA of the CDR3: TGTGCCAGCAGTTACCGTACAGATACGCAGTATTTT. Its protein is CASSYRTDTQYF.

This clone was seen many times. The chain combines TRBV4-1 with TRBJ2-5, with D perhaps TRBD2 (7 bases). Germline V gene data show CDR1 as MGHRA and CDR2 as YSYEKL. This CDR3 is 14 amino acids long. V lost 3 bases and J 5 bases, leaving 13 bases between the germline ends. The CDR3 DNA sequence: TGCGCCAGCAGCCACTGGGGGGGCCGGGAGACCCAGTACTTC. This encodes CASSHWGGRETQYF.

Comments on this clone: Just one base apart from a much larger clone, this may be a read error. V gene TRBV9 combines with J gene TRBJ2-5; weak D call: TRBD2 (7 bases). Looked up from germline, CDR1 is SGDLS and CDR2 is YYNGEE. This CDR3 has 15 amino acids. CDR3 amino acids: CASTPGGARQDTQYF. The CDR3 bases are TGTGCCAGCACTCCGGGGGGCGCAAGGCAAGATACCCAGTACTTC. The complete variable domain, with remaining parts taken from reference TRBV9 and TRBJ2-5, reads DSGVTQTPKHLITATGQRVTLRCSPRSGDLSVYWYQQSLDQGLQFLIQYYNGEERAKGNILERFSAQQFPDLHSELNLSSLELGDSALYFCASTPGGARQDTQYFGPGTRLLVL.